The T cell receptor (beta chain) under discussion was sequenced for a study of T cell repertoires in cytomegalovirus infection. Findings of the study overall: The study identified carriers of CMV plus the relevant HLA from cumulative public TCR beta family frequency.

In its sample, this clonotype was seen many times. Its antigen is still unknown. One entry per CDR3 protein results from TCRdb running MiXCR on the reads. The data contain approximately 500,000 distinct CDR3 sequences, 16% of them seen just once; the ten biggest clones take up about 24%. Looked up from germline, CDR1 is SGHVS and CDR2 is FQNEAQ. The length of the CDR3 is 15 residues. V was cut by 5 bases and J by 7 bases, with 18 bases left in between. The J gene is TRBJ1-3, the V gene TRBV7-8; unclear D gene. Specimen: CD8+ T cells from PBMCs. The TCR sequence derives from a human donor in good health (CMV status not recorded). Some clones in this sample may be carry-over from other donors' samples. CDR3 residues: CASSRGTGTRNTIYF. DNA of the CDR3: TGTGCCAGCAGCCGCGGAACCGGTACCCGGAACACCATATATTTT. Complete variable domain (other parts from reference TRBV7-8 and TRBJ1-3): GAGVSQSPRYKVAKRGQDVALRCDPISGHVSLFWYQQALGQGPEFLTYFQNEAQLDKSGLPSDRFFAERPEGSVSTLKIQRTQQEDSAVYLCASSRGTGTRNTIYFGEGSWLTVV.